This T cell receptor (beta chain) was captured by sequencing in a study of shared clonotypes between healthy human individuals. The repertoire was sequenced with immunoSEQ multiplex PCR; TCRdb's copy has only in-frame clones and lacks some. This table holds 1.6 million or so clones, 98% to 99% found once. General observations from the study: Among donors, the sharing of clonotypes was expected to be influenced by sequencing depth. Naive CD4 clonotype sharing across several donors was approximately 5%. Unshared clonotypes carried lower generation probabilities than those common to all four donors.

Adult Caucasians living in Nashville, Tennessee made up all of the donors. CDR1 is SGDLS and CDR2 is YYNGEE in the germline V gene. V gave up 4 bases and J gave up 5 bases, with 24 bases separating them. This CDR3 comprises 17 residues. This clone was observed a handful of times. Its antigen is not identified. The chain joins TRBV9 to TRBJ1-2; perhaps TRBD1 as D (6 bases). Sequenced material: naive CD4+ T cells sorted from blood. Described subset: CD45RA+ positively selected. The sequence derives from a young man in good health. DNA for the CDR3: TGTGCCAGCAGCCCCCATGGGCAGGGGTCCATTCCGTATGGCTACACCTTC. Its protein product is CASSPHGQGSIPYGYTF.